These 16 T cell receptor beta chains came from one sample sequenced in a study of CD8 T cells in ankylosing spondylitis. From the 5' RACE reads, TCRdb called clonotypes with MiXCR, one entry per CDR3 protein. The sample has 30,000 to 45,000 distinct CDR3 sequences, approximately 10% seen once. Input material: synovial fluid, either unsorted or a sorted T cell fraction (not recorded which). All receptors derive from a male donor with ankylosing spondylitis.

This chain's CDR3 is CASSLVFSSGPYNEQFF. The CDR3 DNA follows: TGTGCCAGCAGCTTAGTTTTTAGTAGCGGCCCCTACAATGAGCAGTTCTTC. The V and J genes are TRBV7-8 and TRBJ2-1, with D tentatively TRBD2 (6 bases). This CDR3 comprises 17 residues. V lost 1 base and J 2 bases, leaving 15 bases between the germline ends. Looked up from germline, CDR1 is SGHVS and CDR2 is FQNEAQ.

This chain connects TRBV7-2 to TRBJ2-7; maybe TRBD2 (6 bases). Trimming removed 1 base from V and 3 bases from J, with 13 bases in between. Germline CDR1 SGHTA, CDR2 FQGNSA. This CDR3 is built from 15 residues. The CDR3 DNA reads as TGTGCCAGCAGCTTAGTGGGAGGCAGGGACTACGAGCAGTACTTC. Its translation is CASSLVGGRDYEQYF. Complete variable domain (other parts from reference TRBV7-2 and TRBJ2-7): GAGVSQSPSNKVTEKGKDVELRCDPISGHTALYWYRQSLGQGLEFLIYFQGNSAPDKSGLPSDRFSAERTGGSVSTLTIQRTQQEDSAVYLCASSLVGGRDYEQYFGPGTRLTVT.

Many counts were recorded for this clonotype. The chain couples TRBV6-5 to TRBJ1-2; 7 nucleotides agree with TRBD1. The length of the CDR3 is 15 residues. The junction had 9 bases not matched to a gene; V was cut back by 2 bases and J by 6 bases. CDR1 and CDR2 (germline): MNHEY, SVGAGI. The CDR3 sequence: CASSYQGGAKDGYTF. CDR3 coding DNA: TGTGCCAGCAGTTACCAGGGGGGCGCAAAGGATGGCTACACCTTC.

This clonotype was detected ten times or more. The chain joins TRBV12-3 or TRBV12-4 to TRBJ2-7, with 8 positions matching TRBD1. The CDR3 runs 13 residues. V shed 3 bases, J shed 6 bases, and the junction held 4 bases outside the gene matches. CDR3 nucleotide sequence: TGTGCCAGCAGTTTCGGGACAGGCGTCGAGCAGTACTTC. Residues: CASSFGTGVEQYF.

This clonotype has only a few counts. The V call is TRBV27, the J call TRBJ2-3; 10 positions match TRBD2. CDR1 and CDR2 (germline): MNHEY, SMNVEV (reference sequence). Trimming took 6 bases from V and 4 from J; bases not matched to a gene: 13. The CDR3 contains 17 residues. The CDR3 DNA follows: TGTGCCAGCAGACGAAAAGCGGGAGGGTACATATCAGATACGCAGTATTTT. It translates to CASRRKAGGYISDTQYF.

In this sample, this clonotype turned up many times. CDR3 protein: CSARDRQAPYNEQFF. CDR3 DNA: TGCAGTGCTAGAGATCGCCAGGCCCCCTACAATGAGCAGTTCTTC. The chain has TRBV20-1 and TRBJ2-1; D gene unclear. CDR3 length: 15 amino acids. Trimming left V 0 bases short and J 2 bases short, with 11 bases between. CDR1 DFQATT and CDR2 SNEGSKA come from the germline V gene (reference sequence).

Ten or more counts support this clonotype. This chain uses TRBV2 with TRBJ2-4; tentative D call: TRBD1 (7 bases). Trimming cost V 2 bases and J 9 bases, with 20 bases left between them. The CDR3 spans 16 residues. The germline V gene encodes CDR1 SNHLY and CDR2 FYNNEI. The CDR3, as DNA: TGTGCCAGCAGTGAAACCAGGGGGGCGACAGCCCGCATTCAGTACTTC. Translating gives CASSETRGATARIQYF.

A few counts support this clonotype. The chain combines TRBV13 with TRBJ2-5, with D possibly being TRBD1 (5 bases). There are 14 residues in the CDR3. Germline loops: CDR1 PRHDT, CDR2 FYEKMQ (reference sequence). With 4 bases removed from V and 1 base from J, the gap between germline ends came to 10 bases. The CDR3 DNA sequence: TGTGCCAGCAGCTACCGGACACTCCAAGAGACCCAGTACTTC. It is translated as CASSYRTLQETQYF.

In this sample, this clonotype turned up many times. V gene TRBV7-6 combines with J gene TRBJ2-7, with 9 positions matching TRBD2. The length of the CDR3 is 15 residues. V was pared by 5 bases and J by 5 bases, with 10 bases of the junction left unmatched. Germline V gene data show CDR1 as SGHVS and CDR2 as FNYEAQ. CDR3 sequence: CASSGRTSVNNEQYF. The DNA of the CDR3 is TGTGCCAGCAGCGGAAGGACTAGCGTTAATAACGAGCAGTACTTC.

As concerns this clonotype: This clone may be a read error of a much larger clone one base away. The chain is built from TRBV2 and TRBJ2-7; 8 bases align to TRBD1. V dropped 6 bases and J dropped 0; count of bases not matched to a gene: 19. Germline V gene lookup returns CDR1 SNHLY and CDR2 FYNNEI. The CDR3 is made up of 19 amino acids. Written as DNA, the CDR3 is TGTGCCAGCAGCGCGGGACAGGCCAAGAGTAGCCGGAGCTCCTACGAGCAGTACTTC. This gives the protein CASSAGQAKSSRSSYEQYF.

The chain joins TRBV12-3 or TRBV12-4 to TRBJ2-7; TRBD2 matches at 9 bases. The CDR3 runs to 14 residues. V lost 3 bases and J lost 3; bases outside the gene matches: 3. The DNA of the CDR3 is TGTGCCAGCAGTTTTGCGGGAGGGAACTACGAGCAGTACTTC. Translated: CASSFAGGNYEQYF.

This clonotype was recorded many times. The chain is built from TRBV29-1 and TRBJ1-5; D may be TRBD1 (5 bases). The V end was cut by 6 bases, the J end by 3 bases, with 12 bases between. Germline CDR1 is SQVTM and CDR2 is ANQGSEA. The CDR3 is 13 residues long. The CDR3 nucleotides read TGCAGCGTGGGGGGGATTAACAATCAGCCCCAGCATTTT. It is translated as CSVGGINNQPQHF.

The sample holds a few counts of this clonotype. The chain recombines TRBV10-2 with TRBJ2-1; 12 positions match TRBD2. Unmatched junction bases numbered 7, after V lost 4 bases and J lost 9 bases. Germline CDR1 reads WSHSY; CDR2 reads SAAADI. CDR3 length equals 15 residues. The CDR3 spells CASSALAGGPSEQFF. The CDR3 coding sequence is TGCGCCAGCAGTGCACTAGCGGGGGGTCCCTCTGAGCAGTTCTTC.

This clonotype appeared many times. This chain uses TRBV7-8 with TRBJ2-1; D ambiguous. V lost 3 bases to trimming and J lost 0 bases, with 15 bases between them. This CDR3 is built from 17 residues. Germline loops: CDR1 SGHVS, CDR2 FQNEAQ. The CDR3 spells CASSFPLDSDSYNEQFF. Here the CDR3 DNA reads TGTGCCAGCAGCTTCCCGTTAGACTCCGACTCCTACAATGAGCAGTTCTTC.

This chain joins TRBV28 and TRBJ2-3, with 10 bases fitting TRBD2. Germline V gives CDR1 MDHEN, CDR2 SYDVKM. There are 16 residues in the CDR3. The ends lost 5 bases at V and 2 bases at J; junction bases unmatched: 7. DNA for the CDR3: TGTGCCAGCAGTAGTGGACTAGCGGTAGACACAGATACGCAGTATTTT. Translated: CASSSGLAVDTDTQYF.

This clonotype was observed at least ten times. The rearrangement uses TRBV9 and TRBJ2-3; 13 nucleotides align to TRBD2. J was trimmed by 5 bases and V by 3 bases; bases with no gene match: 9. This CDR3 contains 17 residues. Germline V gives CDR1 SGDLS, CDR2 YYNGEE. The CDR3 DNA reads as TGTGCCAGCAGCGGGATTGGACTAGCGGGAGTACGAGATACGCAGTATTTT. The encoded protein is CASSGIGLAGVRDTQYF.